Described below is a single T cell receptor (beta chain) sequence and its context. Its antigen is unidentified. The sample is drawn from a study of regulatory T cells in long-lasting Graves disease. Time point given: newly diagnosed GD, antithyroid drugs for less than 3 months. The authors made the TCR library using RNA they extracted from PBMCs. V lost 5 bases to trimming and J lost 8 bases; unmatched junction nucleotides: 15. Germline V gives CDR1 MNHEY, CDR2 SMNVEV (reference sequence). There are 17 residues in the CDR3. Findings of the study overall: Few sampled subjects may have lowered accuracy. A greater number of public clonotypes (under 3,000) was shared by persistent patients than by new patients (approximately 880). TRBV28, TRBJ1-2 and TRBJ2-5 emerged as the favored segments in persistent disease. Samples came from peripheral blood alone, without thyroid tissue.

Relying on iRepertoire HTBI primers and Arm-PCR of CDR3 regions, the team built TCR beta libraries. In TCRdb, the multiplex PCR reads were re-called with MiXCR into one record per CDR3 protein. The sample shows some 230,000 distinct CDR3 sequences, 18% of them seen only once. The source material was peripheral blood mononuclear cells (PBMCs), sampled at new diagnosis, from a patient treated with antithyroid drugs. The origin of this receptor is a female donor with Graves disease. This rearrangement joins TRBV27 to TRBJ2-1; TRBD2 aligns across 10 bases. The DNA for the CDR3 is TGTGCCAGCAGTGACCCGCCTGGAGCGGGAGGGCCAGATGAGCAGTTCTTC. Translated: CASSDPPGAGGPDEQFF.